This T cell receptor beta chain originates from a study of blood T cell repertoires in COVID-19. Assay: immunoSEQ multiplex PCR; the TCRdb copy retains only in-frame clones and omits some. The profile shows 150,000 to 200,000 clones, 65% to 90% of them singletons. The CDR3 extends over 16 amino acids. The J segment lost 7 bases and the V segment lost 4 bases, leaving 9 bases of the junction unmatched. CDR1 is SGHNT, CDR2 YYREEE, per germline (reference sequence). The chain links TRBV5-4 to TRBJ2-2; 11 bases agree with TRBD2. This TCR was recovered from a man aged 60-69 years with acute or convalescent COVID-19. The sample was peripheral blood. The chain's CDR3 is CASSGRLAGYSGELFF. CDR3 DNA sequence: TGTGCCAGCAGCGGTAGACTAGCGGGATACAGCGGGGAGCTGTTTTTT. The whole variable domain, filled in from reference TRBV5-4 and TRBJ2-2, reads ETGVTQSPTHLIKTRGQQVTLRCSSQSGHNTVSWYQQALGQGPQFIFQYYREEENGRGNFPPRFSGLQFPNYSSELNVNALELDDSALYLCASSGRLAGYSGELFFGEGSRLTVL.